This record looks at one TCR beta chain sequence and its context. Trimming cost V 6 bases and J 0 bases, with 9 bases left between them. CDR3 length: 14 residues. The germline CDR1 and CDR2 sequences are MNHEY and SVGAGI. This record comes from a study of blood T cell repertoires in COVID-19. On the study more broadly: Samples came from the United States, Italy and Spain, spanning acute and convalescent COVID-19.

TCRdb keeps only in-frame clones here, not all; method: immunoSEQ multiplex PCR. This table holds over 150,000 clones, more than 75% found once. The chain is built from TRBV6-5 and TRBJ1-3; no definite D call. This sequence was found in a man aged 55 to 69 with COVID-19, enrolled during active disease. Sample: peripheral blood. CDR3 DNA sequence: TGTGCCAGCAGCCAGACAAACTCTGGAAACACCATATATTTT. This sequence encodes CASSQTNSGNTIYF.